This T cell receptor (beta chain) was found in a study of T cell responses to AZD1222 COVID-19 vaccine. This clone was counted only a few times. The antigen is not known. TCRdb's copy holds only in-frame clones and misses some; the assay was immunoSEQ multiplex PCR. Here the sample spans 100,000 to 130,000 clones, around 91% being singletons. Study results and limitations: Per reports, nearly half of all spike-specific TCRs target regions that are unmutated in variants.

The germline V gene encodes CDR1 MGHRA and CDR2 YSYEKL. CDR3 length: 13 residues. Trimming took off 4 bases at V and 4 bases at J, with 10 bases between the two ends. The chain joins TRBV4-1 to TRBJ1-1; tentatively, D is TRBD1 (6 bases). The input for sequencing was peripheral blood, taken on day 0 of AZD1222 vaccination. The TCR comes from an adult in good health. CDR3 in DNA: TGCGCCAGCAGCCGAGGACAGTCCACTGAAGCTTTCTTT. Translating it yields CASSRGQSTEAFF.